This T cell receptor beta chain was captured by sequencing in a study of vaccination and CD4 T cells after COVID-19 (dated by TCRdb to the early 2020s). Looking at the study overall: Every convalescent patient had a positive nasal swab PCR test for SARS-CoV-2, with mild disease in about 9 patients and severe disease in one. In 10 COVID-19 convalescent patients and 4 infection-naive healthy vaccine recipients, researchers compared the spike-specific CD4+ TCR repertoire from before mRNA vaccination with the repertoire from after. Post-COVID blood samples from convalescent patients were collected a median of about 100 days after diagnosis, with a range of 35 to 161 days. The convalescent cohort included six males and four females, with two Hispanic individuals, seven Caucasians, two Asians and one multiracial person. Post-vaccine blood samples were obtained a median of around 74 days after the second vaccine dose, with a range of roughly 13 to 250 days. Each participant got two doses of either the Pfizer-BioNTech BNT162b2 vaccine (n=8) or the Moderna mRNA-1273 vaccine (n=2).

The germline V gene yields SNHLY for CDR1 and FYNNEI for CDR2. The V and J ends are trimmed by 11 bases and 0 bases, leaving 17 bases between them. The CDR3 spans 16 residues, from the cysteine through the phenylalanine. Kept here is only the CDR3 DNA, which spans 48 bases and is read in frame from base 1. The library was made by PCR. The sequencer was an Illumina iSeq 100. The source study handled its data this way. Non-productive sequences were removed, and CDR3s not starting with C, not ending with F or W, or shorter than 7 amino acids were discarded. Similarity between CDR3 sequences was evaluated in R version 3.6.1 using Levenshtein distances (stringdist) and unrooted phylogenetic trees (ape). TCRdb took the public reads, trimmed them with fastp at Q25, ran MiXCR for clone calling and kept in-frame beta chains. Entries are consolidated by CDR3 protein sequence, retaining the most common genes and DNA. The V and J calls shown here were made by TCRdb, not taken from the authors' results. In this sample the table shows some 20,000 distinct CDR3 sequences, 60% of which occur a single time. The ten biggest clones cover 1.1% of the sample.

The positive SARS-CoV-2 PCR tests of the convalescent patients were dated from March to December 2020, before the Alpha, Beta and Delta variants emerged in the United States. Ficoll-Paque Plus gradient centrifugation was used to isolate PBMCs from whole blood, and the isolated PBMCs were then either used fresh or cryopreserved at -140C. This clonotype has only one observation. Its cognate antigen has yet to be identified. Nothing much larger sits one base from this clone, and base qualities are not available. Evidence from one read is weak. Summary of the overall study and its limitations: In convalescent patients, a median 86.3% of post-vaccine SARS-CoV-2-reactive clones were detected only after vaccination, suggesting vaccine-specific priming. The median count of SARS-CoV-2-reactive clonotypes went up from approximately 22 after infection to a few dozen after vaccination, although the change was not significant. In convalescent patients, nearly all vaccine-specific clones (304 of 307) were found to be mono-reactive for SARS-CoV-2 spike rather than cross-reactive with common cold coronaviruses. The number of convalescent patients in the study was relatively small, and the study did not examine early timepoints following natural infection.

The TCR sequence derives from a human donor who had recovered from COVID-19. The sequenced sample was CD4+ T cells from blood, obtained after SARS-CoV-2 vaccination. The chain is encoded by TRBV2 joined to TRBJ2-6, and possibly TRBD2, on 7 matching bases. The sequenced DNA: TGTGCCGGTCAGCGGGACAAGAGCTCTGGGGCCAACGTCCTGACTTTC. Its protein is CAGQRDKSSGANVLTF. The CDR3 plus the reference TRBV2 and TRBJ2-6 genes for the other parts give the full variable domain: EPEVTQTPSHQVTQMGQEVILRCVPISNHLYFYWYRQILGQKVEFLVSFYNNEISEKSEIFDDQFSVERPDGSNFTLKIRSTKLEDSAMYFCAGQRDKSSGANVLTFGAGSRLTVL.